These T cell receptor beta chains were read from a single sample in a study of chemoradiotherapy in HPV16-positive cancers. Assay: immunoSEQ multiplex PCR; the TCRdb copy retains only in-frame clones and omits some. The repertoire holds approximately 15,000 clones, with 60% to 85% as singletons. This material was obtained from a patient who underwent chemoradiotherapy. The receptor source for this set is a human donor with HPV-associated anogenital cancer. The CDR3 runs from the conserved cysteine through the conserved F or W. The order of the fields is CDR3 length, V gene, D gene, clone size, J gene, CDR3 DNA, CDR3 protein. D genes are given only for firm matches. A clone size is listed for some rows: how often the clone was seen (once, few, many), or a class if it is expanded.

17	TRBV7-6	TRBD2	.	TRBJ2-2	TGTGCCAGCAGCCGCCAGATGGGCGGGGGGACCACCGGGGAGCTGTTTTTT	CASSRQMGGGTTGELFF
12	TRBV7-8	.	.	TRBJ2-3	TGTGCCAGCAGCAGGCAGGGCGATACGCAGTATTTT	CASSRQGDTQYF
15	TRBV4-3	TRBD1	.	TRBJ2-7	TGCGCCAGCAGCGAATATAGGACAGGGACCTACGAGCAGTACTTC	CASSEYRTGTYEQYF
15	TRBV7-9	TRBD1	.	TRBJ1-1	TGTGCCAGCAGATACGGACAGGTTCAGAACACTGAAGCTTTCTTT	CASRYGQVQNTEAFF
16	TRBV5-1	.	.	TRBJ2-7	TGCGCCAGCAGCTTGGGGGGCCGCGGCAGGAGCTACGAGCAGTACTTC	CASSLGGRGRSYEQYF
15	TRBV7-2	TRBD1	.	TRBJ2-5	TGTGCCAGCAGCCCAGACAGGGGCGGCCGTGAGACCCAGTACTTC	CASSPDRGGRETQYF
16	TRBV7-8	.	once	TRBJ2-1	TGTGCCAGCAGCTTAGCTTCCGGGGTAATCTACAATGAGCAGTTCTTC	CASSLASGVIYNEQFF
15	TRBV5-1	.	.	TRBJ2-3	TGCGCCAGCAGCATGGACACCACTAGCACAGATACGCAGTATTTT	CASSMDTTSTDTQYF
14	TRBV2	.	once	TRBJ1-1	TGTGCCAGCAGGACAACAGGGATGAACACTGAAGCTTTCTTT	CASRTTGMNTEAFF
14	TRBV9	.	.	TRBJ1-2	TGTGCCAGCAGCTCCGGCGGGGGGAACTATGGCTACACCTTC	CASSSGGGNYGYTF
16	TRBV5-8	TRBD2	.	TRBJ2-3	TGTGCCAGCAGTCACCAGCGGGGGGAGAGGACAGATACGCAGTATTTT	CASSHQRGERTDTQYF
17	TRBV9	TRBD1	.	TRBJ1-3	TGTGCCAGCAGCTCCCTGGACAGGGGCGAAGATAGGAACACCATATATTTT	CASSSLDRGEDRNTIYF
15	TRBV6-5	TRBD1	once	TRBJ2-1	TGTGCCAGCAGTTACTCACGACAGGGGCGGAATGAGCAGTTCTTC	CASSYSRQGRNEQFF
13	TRBV2	.	few	TRBJ1-1	TGTGCCAGCAGTGATTTGGGGGAGACTGAAGCTTTCTTT	CASSDLGETEAFF
16	TRBV28	TRBD1	.	TRBJ2-3	TGTGCCAGCAGTTCGGGACAGAGGCAAAGAGGGGGTACGCAGTATTTT	CASSSGQRQRGGTQYF
14	TRBV7-9	.	.	TRBJ1-2	TGTGCCAGCAGCCCAGGGGCTGCTAACTATGGCTACACCTTC	CASSPGAANYGYTF
15	TRBV18	TRBD1	.	TRBJ2-7	TGTGCCAGCTCAGCCCGGGACAGGGGGCTCTACGAGCAGTACTTC	CASSARDRGLYEQYF
14	TRBV7-9	.	.	TRBJ1-5	TGTGCCAGCAGCTGGAGACGGAACAATCAGCCCCAGCATTTT	CASSWRRNNQPQHF
14	TRBV30	.	.	TRBJ2-7	TGTGCCTGGAGCCTCGGGACCAAAGCCCTCGAGCAGTACTTC	CAWSLGTKALEQYF
12	TRBV30	.	.	TRBJ1-1	TGTGCCTGTAGGGGTACCAACACTGAAGCTTTCTTT	CACRGTNTEAFF
16	TRBV7-9	.	.	TRBJ2-2	TGTGCCAGCAGCCCCGACGGTCCACCGAACACCGGGGAGCTGTTTTTT	CASSPDGPPNTGELFF
15	TRBV9	.	.	TRBJ1-1	TGTGCCAGCAGCCCAAAACCCTTTGGACATCTTGAAGCTTTCTTT	CASSPKPFGHLEAFF
11	TRBV25-1	.	few	TRBJ1-3	TGTGCCAGCAGTGTCGGAAACACCATATATTTT	CASSVGNTIYF
13	TRBV5-1	.	.	TRBJ1-1	TGCGCCAGCAGCCTAGGGCGTCAGGCTGAAGCTTTCTTT	CASSLGRQAEAFF
14	TRBV7-2	.	.	TRBJ2-5	TGTGCCAGCAGCTTGCCAATCCAGGCTGAGACCCAGTACTTC	CASSLPIQAETQYF
13	TRBV7-2	TRBD1	.	TRBJ1-2	TGTGCCAGCAGCGTACAGGGGGCGTATGGCTACACCTTC	CASSVQGAYGYTF
18	TRBV5-1	.	once	TRBJ2-2	TGCGCCAGCAGCTTGGGGGCTAGCGTCTACATGAACACCGGGGAGCTGTTTTTT	CASSLGASVYMNTGELFF
15	TRBV19	TRBD2	few	TRBJ2-1	TGTGCCAGTAGTAAAGGCGGGGGGTCCTACAATGAGCAGTTCTTC	CASSKGGGSYNEQFF